This TCR beta chain was observed in a study of cytomegalovirus exposure and HLA in healthy donors (dated by TCRdb to 2015 to 2018). About the full investigation: According to an earlier analysis of 587 of the donors, 150 million to 200 million T cells yielded approximately 120 million unique TCR beta sequences and approximately 300 Gb of sequence data. An early release covering about 600 HLA-typed donors comprised about 310 gigabases of sequencing data and approximately 85 million unique TCR sequences. Among the roughly 400 genotyped donors, approximately 76% belonged to the genetic ancestry cluster associated with self-reported Caucasian donors. The aim of the study was to test whether cataloging public T cell receptors could identify signatures of past pathogen exposure. The study used immunosequencing to profile the T cell repertoires of more than 650 subjects and linked those repertoires to cytomegalovirus serostatus. A separate validation cohort of about 110 different subjects was used in addition to the approximately 700-subject first cohort. The study combined high-throughput TCR immunosequencing, statistical association of individual TCRs with disease status, and machine learning to predict cytomegalovirus infection status. A later analysis re-analyzed previously published TCR beta repertoires from 550 to 700 donors and added high-resolution HLA genotyping to study TCR occurrence patterns. In the later analysis, no new phenotypic data were used to find candidate immune exposures; instead, reliance was placed on TCR beta sequences and their occurrence across donors. An earlier analysis of several hundred of the donors applied high-throughput TCR beta sequencing to assess whether each TCR beta V gene segment acted as functional or pseudogenic. Alongside the repertoire data, information on donor age, sex, ethnicity and CMV serostatus was compiled. In a later genetic analysis, genome-wide SNP genotypes for about three fifths of the 666 donors were used, and that subset was treated as a discovery cohort. Every discovery cohort repertoire had been produced on one sequencing platform. HLA typing included class I and class II loci at four-digit resolution. The number of donors typed differed by locus, with roughly 620-640 for A, B, C, DRB1 and DQB1, more than 500 for DQA1, 600 to 610 for DPA1, and under 490 for DPB1. Four to six DR-DQ haplotypes were handled as single units for association and clustering, since linkage in the cohort was strong. Across 300 to 500 genotyped donors of the cohort, an average of approximately 200,000 unique TCR beta nucleotide sequences per donor were sequenced, and 15% to 20% of those sequences were non-productive.

The cohort consisted of 650 to 700 healthy bone marrow donors. All cohort members were sampled while nominally healthy, although unrecorded immune exposures were likely present. The donor was CMV seropositive and was included in the group of 250 to 300 seropositive cohort members. Every donor gave a peripheral blood sample, and the peripheral blood mononuclear cells from that sample were used for TCR beta sequencing. Genomic DNA was extracted from the blood cell samples with the Qiagen DNeasy Blood Extraction Kit. Findings and caveats that apply to the study as a whole: According to the authors, the approach could potentially be generalized to other disease states and immunological phenotypes. Because some donors lacked HLA typing at each locus, the association tests relied only on the typed subset. When HLA alleles, especially DR and DQ, strongly co-occurred, attributing TCR associations to individual alleles was difficult. A later analysis found that TCR association rates varied across HLA loci, with DRB1 alleles showing the most associated TCRs and HLA-C alleles the fewest. Broadly in line with IMGT annotations, most TCR beta V segments showed up in productive rearrangements about 87% or about 30% of the time in an earlier analysis of 587 of the donors. Because the 87-base-pair reads could not distinguish some IMGT-functional V segments, including TRBV6-2 and TRBV6-3, those segments were excluded. The cohort was sequenced for TCR beta chains only, and without alpha or paired-chain data the features that could be detected were limited. A total of some 180 TCR beta chains were listed by the study as associated with cytomegalovirus. While some public TCRs were present in many individuals, most TCR sequences turned up only very rarely across donors. Three of the identified cytomegalovirus-associated TCR beta chains were confirmed in vitro to be specific for cytomegalovirus antigens. In a later analysis, HLA-associated TCR beta chains were found to be more clonally expanded and to have lower generation probabilities than equally common non-associated chains. A cluster of highly shared sequence variants was judged likely to be a technical artifact of the sequencing pipeline. Immune exposure information for the cohort was limited to CMV serostatus. A later analysis associated some 17,000 TCR beta sequences with specific HLA alleles at a false discovery rate of 0.05. In both the original and validation cohorts, the classifier was reported to diagnose cytomegalovirus status with high specificity and sensitivity. In a later analysis, several top co-occurrence clusters were reported to appear linked to parvovirus B19, influenza, CMV and Epstein-Barr virus. Fewer than 20 rarely observed V segments, including chromosome 9 orphons, were excluded from the earlier analysis of about 610 of the donors because counts were too low. Correlated functional status among segregating V segments might be attributable to linkage disequilibrium, but an unknown experimental factor could not be ruled out. V-gene and J-gene trimming of TCR beta chains was associated with a missense DCLRE1C variant in a later genetic analysis, and the association was replicated in an independent cohort. A later analysis found that most CMV-associated TCR beta chains appeared HLA-restricted, with HLA associations seemingly driven largely by CMV exposure. A further reported finding was that TCR beta sequences accurately predicted the HLA-A and HLA-B alleles for most subjects in the first cohort. Sequencing depth was assumed to be roughly uniform across donors in the presence/absence analyses, though that assumption may not hold. Compared with the roughly 700-donor mean, donors in an Asian-associated ancestry cluster had fewer N-insertions in productive TCRs, according to a later genetic analysis.

Trimming removed 4 bases from V and 5 bases from J, leaving 14 bases between the germline ends. Reading from cysteine to phenylalanine, the CDR3 counts 14 amino acids. Only the CDR3 DNA stays, 42 bases, in frame from base 1. CDR1 MNHNY and CDR2 SVGAGI are derived from the germline V gene (reference sequence). Libraries were made using the immunoSEQ multiplex PCR assay. The multiplex PCR relied on a mix of 60 forward primers for TCR Vbeta segments and 13 reverse primers for TCR Jbeta segments. A multiplex PCR assay on genomic DNA amplified the CDR3 region of rearranged TCR beta genes. Amplified TCR beta libraries were sequenced as 87-base-pair reads on the Illumina HiSeq System. In the authors' own workflow: In a later analysis, some 80 million unique TCR beta chains were counted across the roughly 670 repertoires, and around 10 million of these chains were shared by at least two donors. To remove PCR and sequencing errors, raw reads were error-corrected and collapsed into unique sequences using a nearest-neighbor algorithm that merged closely related sequences. To assign V, D and J gene segments, CDR3 sequences were aligned to IMGT reference sequences. For a sequence to be retained, at least a six-nucleotide match to both a V gene segment and a J gene segment was required. A rearrangement counted as productive if the CDR3 had no stop codons and remained in frame with V and J, and every other rearrangement counted as non-productive. CDR3 was defined by IMGT convention, running from the second conserved V-encoded cysteine to the conserved J-encoded phenylalanine. The earlier analysis of a few hundred of the donors excluded sequences that lacked an unambiguous match to a single V gene segment. An earlier analysis of fewer than 750 of the donors called V segments functional above 56.7% productive rearrangements and segregating when the between-donor standard deviation exceeded 5%. A statistical classification framework was developed to diagnose cytomegalovirus status using the catalog of TCR beta chain sequences. In a later analysis, TCR nucleotide sequences were compared against IMGT/GENE-DB human TR gene sequences so that V and J genes could be assigned. A later analysis assigned CDR3 sequences and most-parsimonious VDJ recombination scenarios with the TCRdist pipeline. In a later analysis, each TCR beta chain was defined by its CDR3 amino acid sequence together with its V-gene family, and reads lacking a unique V-gene family were excluded. As a way to deal with suspected cross-contamination and a sequencing artifact, a later analysis dropped nearly 600 nucleotide sequences that were highly shared and had low generation probability. In a later analysis, a clonal expansion index for each public chain was calculated from normalized within-repertoire ranks of inferred template counts. In a later analysis, generation probabilities were computed using a VDJ recombination model fitted to out-of-frame rearrangements, and the results were checked against IGoR. Hypergeometric tests were used in a later analysis to score TCR-TCR, TCR-HLA and TCR-CMV co-occurrence, with a repertoire-size bias correction applied to the TCR pairs. A later analysis estimated false discovery rates by permuting HLA or CMV assignments 20 times. In a later analysis, co-occurring TCRs were grouped using DBSCAN, with TCRdist sequence similarity added in when clustering inside HLA-allele-positive subsets. Repertoires with fewer than 30,000 or more than 120,000 public chains were left out of co-occurrence clustering, as were five repertoires with anomalous nucleotide sharing. TCRdb took over this immuneACCESS table, retaining in-frame rearrangements with V and J assigned. Such tables are incomplete; in checked studies, under half of the missing clones stem from an unresolved V gene, and the remainder is unexplained. V and J calls and clone size come straight from that table; D and trimming were deduced from the DNA. This sample is represented by almost 80,000 clones; 67% of them were singletons. The ten top clones hold 6.5% to 7.5% of the sample.

On this clone itself: The specificity of this receptor is unknown. Nothing much larger sits one base from this clone, and base qualities are not available.

The TCR was taken from a woman between 50 and 59 years old in good health and CMV-seropositive. Sequences were obtained from PBMCs. The rearrangement joined TRBV6-6 to TRBJ1-1, with TRBD1 perhaps the D gene, on 6 matching bases. This receptor carries the CDR3 CASSSVRGETEAFF. In nucleotides, the sequence is TGTGCCAGCAGTTCGGTCAGGGGAGAAACTGAAGCTTTCTTT.